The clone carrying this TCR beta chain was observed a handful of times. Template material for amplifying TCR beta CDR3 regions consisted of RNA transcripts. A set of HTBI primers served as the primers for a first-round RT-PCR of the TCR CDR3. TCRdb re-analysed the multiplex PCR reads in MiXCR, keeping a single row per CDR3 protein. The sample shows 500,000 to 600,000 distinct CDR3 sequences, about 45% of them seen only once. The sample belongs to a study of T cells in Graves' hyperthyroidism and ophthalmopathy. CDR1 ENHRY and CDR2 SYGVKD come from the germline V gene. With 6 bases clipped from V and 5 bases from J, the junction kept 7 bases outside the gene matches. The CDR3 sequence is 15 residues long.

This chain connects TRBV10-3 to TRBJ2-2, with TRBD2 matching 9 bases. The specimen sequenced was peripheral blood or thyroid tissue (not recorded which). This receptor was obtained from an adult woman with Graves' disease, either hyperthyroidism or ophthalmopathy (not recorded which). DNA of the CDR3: TGTGCCATCAGGGCTCTAGCGGGACCAACCGGGGAGCTGTTTTTT. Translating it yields CAIRALAGPTGELFF.